The sequence of this T cell receptor (beta chain) was determined in a study of T-cell memory formation after mild COVID-19. Points from the study as a whole: The main location of contracting CD4+ clones was CM and EM, and that of contracting CD8+ clones was EMRA.

This CDR3 spans 16 amino acids. CDR1 is SGHRS, CDR2 YFSETQ, per germline. V dropped 7 bases and J dropped 6; count of bases not matched to a gene: 14. A word on this clonotype: Its antigen is not identified.

Amplification by 5'RACE using constant-segment primers produced TCR alpha and TCR beta cDNA libraries that carried sample barcodes and UMIs. Using its own MiXCR run on the 5' RACE reads, TCRdb lists one record per CDR3 protein. The table shows tens of thousands of distinct CDR3 sequences, with 25% occurring only once. The chain recombines TRBV5-1 with TRBJ2-1, with 9 bases that match TRBD1. The material sequenced was PBMCs or a T cell subset sorted from them (not recorded which). The sequence came from a man between 18 and 29 years old who had mild COVID-19 (a few samples of this study predate the infection). Cell type and time point are not known. This CDR3 reads CASGTHPGQGSNEQFF. The CDR3 DNA sequence: TGCGCCAGCGGGACGCACCCGGGACAGGGTAGCAATGAGCAGTTCTTC.